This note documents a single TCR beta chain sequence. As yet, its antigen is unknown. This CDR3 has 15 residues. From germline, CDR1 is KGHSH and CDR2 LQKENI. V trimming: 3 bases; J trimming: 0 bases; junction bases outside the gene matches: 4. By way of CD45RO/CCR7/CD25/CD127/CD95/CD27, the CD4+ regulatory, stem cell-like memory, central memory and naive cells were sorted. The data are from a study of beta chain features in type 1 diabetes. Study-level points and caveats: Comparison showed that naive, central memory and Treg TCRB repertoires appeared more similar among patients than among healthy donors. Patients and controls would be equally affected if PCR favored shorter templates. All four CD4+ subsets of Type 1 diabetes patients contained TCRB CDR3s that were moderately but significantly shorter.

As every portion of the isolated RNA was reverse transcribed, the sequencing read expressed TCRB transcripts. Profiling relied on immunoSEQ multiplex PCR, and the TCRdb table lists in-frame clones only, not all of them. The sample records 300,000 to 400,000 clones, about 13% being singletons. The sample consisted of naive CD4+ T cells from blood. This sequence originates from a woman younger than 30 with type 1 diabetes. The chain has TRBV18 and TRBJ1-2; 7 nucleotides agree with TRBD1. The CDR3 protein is CASSPVQGANYGYTF. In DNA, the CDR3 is TGTGCCAGCTCACCGGTGCAGGGGGCTAACTATGGCTACACCTTC.